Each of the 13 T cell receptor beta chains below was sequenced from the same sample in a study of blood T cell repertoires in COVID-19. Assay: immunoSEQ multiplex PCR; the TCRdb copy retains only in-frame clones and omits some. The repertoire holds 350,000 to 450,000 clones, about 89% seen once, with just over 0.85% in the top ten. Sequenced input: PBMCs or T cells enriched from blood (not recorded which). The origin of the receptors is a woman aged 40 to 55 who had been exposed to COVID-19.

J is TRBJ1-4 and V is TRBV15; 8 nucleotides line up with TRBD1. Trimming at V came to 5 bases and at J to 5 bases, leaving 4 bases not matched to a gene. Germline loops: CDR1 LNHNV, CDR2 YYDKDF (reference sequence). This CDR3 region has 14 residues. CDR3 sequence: CATSRRQGNEKLFF. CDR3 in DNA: TGTGCCACCAGCCGGAGACAGGGGAATGAAAAACTGTTTTTT.

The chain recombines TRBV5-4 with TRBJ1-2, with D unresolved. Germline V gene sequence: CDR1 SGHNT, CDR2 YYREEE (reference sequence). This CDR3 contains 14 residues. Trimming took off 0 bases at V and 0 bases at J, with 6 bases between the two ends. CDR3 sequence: CASSLDTANYGYTF. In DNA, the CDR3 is TGTGCCAGCAGCTTGGACACCGCTAACTATGGCTACACCTTC.

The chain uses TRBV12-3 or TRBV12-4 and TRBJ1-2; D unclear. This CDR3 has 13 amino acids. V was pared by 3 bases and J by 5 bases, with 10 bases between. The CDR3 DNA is TGTGCCAGCAGTTTTGACTTACGGTATGGCTACACCTTC. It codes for CASSFDLRYGYTF.

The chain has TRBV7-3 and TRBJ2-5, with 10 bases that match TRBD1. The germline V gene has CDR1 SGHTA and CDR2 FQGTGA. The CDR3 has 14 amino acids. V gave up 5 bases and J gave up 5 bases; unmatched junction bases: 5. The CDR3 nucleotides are TGTGCCAGCAGCCGACAGGGGGCGCGGGAGACCCAGTACTTC. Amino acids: CASSRQGARETQYF.

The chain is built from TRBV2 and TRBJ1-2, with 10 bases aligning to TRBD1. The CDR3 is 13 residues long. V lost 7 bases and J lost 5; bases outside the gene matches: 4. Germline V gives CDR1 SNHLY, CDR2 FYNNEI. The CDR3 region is CASTKGQGYGYTF. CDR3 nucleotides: TGTGCCAGCACGAAGGGACAGGGGTATGGCTACACCTTC.

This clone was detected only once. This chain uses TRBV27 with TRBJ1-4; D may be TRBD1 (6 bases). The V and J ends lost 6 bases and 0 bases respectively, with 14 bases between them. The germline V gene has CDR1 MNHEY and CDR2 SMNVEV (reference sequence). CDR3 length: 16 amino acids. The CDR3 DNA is TGTGCCAGCAGGGTAATAGGGGGAGCAACTAATGAAAAACTGTTTTTT. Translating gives CASRVIGGATNEKLFF.

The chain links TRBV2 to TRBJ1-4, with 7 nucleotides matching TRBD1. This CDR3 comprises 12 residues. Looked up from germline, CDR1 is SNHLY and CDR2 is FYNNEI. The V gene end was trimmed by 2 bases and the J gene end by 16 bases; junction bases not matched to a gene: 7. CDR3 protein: CASSEPARGRFF. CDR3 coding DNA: TGTGCCAGCAGTGAACCGGCCAGGGGGAGGTTTTTT.

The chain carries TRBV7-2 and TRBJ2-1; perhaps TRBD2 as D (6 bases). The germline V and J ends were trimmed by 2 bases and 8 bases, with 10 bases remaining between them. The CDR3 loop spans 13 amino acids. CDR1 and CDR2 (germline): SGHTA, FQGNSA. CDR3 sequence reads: CASSLLEGYEQFF. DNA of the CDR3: TGTGCCAGCAGCTTATTGGAGGGGTATGAGCAGTTCTTC.

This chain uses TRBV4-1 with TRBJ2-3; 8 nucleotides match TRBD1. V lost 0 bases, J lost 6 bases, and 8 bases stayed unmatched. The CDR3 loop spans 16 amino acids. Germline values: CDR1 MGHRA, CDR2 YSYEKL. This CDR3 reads CASSQDDRGLRDTQYF. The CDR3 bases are TGCGCCAGCAGCCAAGATGACAGGGGTCTCCGGGATACGCAGTATTTT.

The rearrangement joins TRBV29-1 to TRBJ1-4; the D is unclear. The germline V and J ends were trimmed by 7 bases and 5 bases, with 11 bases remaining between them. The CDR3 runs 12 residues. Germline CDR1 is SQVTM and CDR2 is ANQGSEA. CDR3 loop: CSASSLNEKLFF. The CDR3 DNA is TGCAGCGCCAGTAGCCTGAATGAAAAACTGTTTTTT.

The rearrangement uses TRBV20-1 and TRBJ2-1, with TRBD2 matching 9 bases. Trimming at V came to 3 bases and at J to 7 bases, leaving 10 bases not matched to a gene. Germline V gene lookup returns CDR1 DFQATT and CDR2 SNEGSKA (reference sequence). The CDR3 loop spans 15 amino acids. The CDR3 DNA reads TGCAGTGCTAGTGGCGGGAGGGCCGTACGGAATGAGCAGTTCTTC. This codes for CSASGGRAVRNEQFF.

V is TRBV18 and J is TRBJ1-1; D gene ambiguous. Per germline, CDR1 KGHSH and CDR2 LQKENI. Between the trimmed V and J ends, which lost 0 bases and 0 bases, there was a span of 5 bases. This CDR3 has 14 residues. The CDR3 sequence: CASSPPAVNTEAFF. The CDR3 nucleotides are TGTGCCAGCTCACCACCGGCGGTGAACACTGAAGCTTTCTTT.

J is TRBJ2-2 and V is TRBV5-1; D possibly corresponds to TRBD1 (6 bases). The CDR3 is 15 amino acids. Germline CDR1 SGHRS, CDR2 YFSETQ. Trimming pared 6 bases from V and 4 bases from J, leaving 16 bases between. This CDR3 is CASNLQGWGTGELFF. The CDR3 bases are TGCGCCAGCAACCTACAGGGATGGGGCACCGGGGAGCTGTTTTTT. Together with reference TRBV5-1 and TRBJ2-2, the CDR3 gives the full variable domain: KAGVTQTPRYLIKTRGQQVTLSCSPISGHRSVSWYQQTPGQGLQFLFEYFSETQRNKGNFPGRFSGRQFSNSRSEMNVSTLELGDSALYLCASNLQGWGTGELFFGEGSRLTVL.